The table lists the clone carrying this T cell receptor beta chain with a count of one. Its antigen is unidentified. The data originate from a study of cytomegalovirus exposure and HLA in healthy donors. Study context: The roughly 110 validation repertoires matched the approximately 700 first-cohort repertoires in platform, a later analysis reported.

Sequencing used immunoSEQ multiplex PCR; TCRdb keeps in-frame clones, though not all of them. The sample shows some 140,000 clones, roughly nine tenths of them seen only once. Germline values: CDR1 SGHNT, CDR2 YENEEA. The J segment lost 6 bases and the V segment lost 5 bases, leaving 5 bases of the junction unmatched. The CDR3 runs 13 residues. The study's findings and limits: Among TCR sequences, most were rare, though some public TCRs appeared in many donors. The investigators catalogued about 170 TCR beta chains as cytomegalovirus-associated. In vitro data verified three CMV-associated chains as specific for CMV antigens.

The sequence was collected from a man between 18 and 29 years old in good health and CMV-seronegative. The V call is TRBV11-3, the J call TRBJ1-1; 8 bases line up with TRBD1. Source material: PBMCs. The CDR3 spells CASSLTGGSEAFF. Here the CDR3 DNA reads TGTGCCAGCAGCCTAACAGGGGGATCTGAAGCTTTCTTT.